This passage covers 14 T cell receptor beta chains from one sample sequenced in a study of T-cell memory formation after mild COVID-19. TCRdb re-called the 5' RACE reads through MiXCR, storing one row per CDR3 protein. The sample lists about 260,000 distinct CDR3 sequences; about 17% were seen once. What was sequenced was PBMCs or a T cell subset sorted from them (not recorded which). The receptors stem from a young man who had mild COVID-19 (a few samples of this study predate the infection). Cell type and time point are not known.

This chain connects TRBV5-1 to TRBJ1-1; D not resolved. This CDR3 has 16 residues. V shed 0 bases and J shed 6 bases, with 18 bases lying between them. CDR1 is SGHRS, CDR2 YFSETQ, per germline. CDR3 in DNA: TGCGCCAGCAGCTTGGATCCCTTAGGCCAGTTGGCTGAAGCTTTCTTT. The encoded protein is CASSLDPLGQLAEAFF.

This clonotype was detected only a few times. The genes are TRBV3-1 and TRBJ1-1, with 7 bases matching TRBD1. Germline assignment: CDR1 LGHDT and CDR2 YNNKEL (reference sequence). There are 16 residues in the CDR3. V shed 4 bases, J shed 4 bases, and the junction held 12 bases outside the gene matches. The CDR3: CASSPTGGQGVTEAFF. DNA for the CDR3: TGTGCCAGCAGCCCGACCGGCGGGCAGGGGGTCACTGAAGCTTTCTTT.

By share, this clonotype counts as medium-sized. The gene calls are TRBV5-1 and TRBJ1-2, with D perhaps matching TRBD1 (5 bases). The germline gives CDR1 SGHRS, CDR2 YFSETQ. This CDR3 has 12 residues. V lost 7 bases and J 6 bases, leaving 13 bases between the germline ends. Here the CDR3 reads CASSRTPDGYTF. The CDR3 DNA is TGCGCCAGCTCGAGGACACCTGATGGCTACACCTTC.

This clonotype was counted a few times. This CDR3 is CSARDLERGRAYEQYF. The CDR3, as DNA: TGCAGTGCTAGAGATCTCGAGCGGGGGAGAGCCTACGAGCAGTACTTC. This sequence joins TRBV20-1 and TRBJ2-7, with TRBD2 identical over 8 bases. In germline, CDR1 is DFQATT, CDR2 SNEGSKA (reference sequence). This CDR3 region has 16 residues. V lost 0 bases to trimming and J lost 2 bases; unmatched junction nucleotides: 9.

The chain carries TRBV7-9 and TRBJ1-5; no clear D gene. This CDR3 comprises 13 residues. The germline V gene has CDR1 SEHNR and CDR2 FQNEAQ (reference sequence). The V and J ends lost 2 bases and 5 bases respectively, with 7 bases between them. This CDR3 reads CASSLIGDQPQHF. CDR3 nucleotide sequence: TGTGCCAGCAGCTTAATTGGGGATCAGCCCCAGCATTTT. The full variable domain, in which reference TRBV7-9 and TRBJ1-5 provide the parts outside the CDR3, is DTGVSQNPRHKITKRGQNVTFRCDPISEHNRLYWYRQTLGQGPEFLTYFQNEAQLEKSRLLSDRFSAERPKGSFSTLEIQRTEQGDSAMYLCASSLIGDQPQHFGDGTRLSIL.

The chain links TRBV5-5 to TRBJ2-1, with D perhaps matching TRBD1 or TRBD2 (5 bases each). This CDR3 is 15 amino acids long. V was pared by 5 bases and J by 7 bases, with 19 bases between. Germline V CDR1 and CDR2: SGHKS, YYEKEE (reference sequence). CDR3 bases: TGTGCCAGCAGTAGAGGGACCACCTGGATGAATGAGCAGTTCTTC. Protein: CASSRGTTWMNEQFF.

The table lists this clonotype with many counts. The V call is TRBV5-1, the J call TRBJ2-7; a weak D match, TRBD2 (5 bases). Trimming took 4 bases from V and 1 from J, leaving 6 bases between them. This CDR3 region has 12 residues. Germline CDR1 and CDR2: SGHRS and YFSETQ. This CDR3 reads CASSEGSYEQYF. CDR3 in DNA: TGCGCCAGCAGCGAGGGTTCCTACGAGCAGTACTTC.

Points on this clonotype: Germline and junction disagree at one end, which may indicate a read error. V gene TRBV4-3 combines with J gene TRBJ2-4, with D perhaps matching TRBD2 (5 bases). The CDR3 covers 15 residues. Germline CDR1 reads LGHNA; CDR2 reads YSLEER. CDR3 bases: TGCGCCAGCAGCCAAGATCCGCGGGCCAAAAACATTCAGTGCTTC. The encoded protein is CASSQDPRAKNIQCF.

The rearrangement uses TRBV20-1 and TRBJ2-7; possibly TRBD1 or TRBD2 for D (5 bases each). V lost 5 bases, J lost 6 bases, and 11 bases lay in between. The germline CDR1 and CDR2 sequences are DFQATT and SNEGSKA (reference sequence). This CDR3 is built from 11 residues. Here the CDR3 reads CSARPGTEQYF. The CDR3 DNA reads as TGCAGTGCTCGCCCGGGGACCGAGCAGTACTTC.

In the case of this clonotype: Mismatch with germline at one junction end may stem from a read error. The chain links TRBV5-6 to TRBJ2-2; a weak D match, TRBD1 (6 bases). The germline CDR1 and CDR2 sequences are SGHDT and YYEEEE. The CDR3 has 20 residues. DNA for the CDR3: TGTGCCAGCAGCTTGGAGGGGGAATTTGATGGGTATTGGAACACCGTGGAGCTGTTTTTT. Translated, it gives CASSLEGEFDGYWNTVELFF.

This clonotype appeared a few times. CDR3 protein: CASRRQETQYF. CDR3 nucleotides: TGTGCCAGCAGGCGCCAAGAGACCCAGTACTTC. The chain carries TRBV6-2 or TRBV6-3 and TRBJ2-5; D uncertain. Deletions cut 6 bases from V and 1 base from J, with 3 bases between. Germline V CDR1 and CDR2: MNHEY, SVGEGT. CDR3 length equals 11 residues.

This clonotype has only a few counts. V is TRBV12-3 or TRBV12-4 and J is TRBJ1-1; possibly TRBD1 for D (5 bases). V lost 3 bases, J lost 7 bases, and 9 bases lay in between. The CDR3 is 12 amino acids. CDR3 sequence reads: CASSLGGLEAFF. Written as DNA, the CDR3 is TGTGCCAGCAGTTTGGGGGGACTTGAAGCTTTCTTT.

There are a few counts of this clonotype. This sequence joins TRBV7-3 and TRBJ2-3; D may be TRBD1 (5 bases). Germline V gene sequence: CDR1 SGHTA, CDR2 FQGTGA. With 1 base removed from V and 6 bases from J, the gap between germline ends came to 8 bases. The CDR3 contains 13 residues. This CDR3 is CASSLSRGDTQYF. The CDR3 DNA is TGTGCCAGCAGCTTAAGTAGGGGCGATACGCAGTATTTT.

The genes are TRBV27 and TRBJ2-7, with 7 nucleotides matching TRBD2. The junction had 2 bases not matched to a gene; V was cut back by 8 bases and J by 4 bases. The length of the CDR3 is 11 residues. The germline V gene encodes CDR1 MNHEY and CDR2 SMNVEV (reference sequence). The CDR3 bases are TGTGCCAGCTTTAGCGGGTACGAGCAGTACTTC. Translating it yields CASFSGYEQYF.